These 2 T cell receptor beta chains were sequenced from one sample in a study of blood T cell repertoires in COVID-19. Libraries were prepared by immunoSEQ multiplex PCR; TCRdb keeps only in-frame clonotypes and omits some of them. The table lists 140,000 to 150,000 clones, over 80% of them singletons. Sequenced material: peripheral blood. These TCRs come from a young man with COVID-19, enrolled during active disease.

CDR3 nucleotides: TGTGCCAGCACCAACAGGGGAAGGGCCGGGGAGCTGTTTTTT. This gives the protein CASTNRGRAGELFF. The chain couples TRBV27 to TRBJ2-2; 7 bases line up with TRBD1. Germline CDR1 and CDR2: MNHEY and SMNVEV (reference sequence). There are 14 residues in the CDR3. J lost 6 bases, V lost 7 bases, and 8 bases had no gene match.

The V and J genes are TRBV9 and TRBJ1-6, with D maybe TRBD1 (6 bases). V was pared by 4 bases and J by 6 bases, with 11 bases between. CDR1 is SGDLS and CDR2 is YYNGEE in the germline V gene. CDR3 length: 14 amino acids. CDR3 in DNA: TGTGCCAGCAGCCCGGGACATACTAATTCACCCCTCCACTTT. It is translated as CASSPGHTNSPLHF.